Listed below are T cell receptor beta chains from one sample, sequenced in a study of blood T cell repertoires in COVID-19. This table comes from immunoSEQ multiplex PCR, and its TCRdb copy is limited to in-frame clones, with some not included. Counted here are roughly 260,000 clones, about 89% occurring once; the ten biggest clones make up 2% to 3%. Sequencing was carried out using peripheral blood. The receptors come from a woman in her fifties or sixties with acute or convalescent COVID-19. Each CDR3 is given with its conserved first and last residue. Each record gives: clone size, D gene, J gene, V gene, CDR3 protein, CDR3 DNA. A D gene is named only where the DNA matches it firmly. Expanded clones get a size class; other rows say once, few or many, or leave the size out.

clone_size: -; d_call: TRBD1; j_call: TRBJ2-7; v_call: TRBV15; cdr3_aa: CATRTGGSYEQYF; cdr3_nt: TGTGCCACCCGGACAGGCGGCTCCTACGAGCAGTACTTC
clone_size: -; d_call: -; j_call: TRBJ2-1; v_call: TRBV18; cdr3_aa: CASSPSIRDNEQFF; cdr3_nt: TGTGCCAGCTCACCAAGTATTCGGGACAATGAGCAGTTCTTC
clone_size: -; d_call: TRBD2; j_call: TRBJ2-1; v_call: TRBV19; cdr3_aa: CASSGVAASGVGEQFF; cdr3_nt: TGTGCCAGTAGTGGGGTGGCGGCTAGCGGGGTCGGTGAGCAGTTCTTC
clone_size: once; d_call: TRBD2; j_call: TRBJ2-1; v_call: TRBV7-9; cdr3_aa: CASSMGLASNEQFF; cdr3_nt: TGTGCCAGCAGCATGGGACTAGCGAGCAATGAGCAGTTCTTC
clone_size: -; d_call: -; j_call: TRBJ1-1; v_call: TRBV2; cdr3_aa: CASSEYSEAFF; cdr3_nt: TGTGCCAGCAGTGAATATTCTGAAGCTTTCTTT
clone_size: -; d_call: TRBD1; j_call: TRBJ1-1; v_call: TRBV7-3; cdr3_aa: CASSFGTANTEAFF; cdr3_nt: TGTGCCAGCAGCTTTGGGACAGCCAACACTGAAGCTTTCTTT
clone_size: once; d_call: -; j_call: TRBJ1-3; v_call: TRBV19; cdr3_aa: CASSIRAGWTGNTIYF; cdr3_nt: TGTGCCAGTAGTATAAGAGCAGGGTGGACTGGAAACACCATATATTTT
clone_size: -; d_call: -; j_call: TRBJ1-2; v_call: TRBV6-5; cdr3_aa: CASSRGGNYGYTF; cdr3_nt: TGTGCCAGCTCCCGGGGGGGTAACTATGGCTACACCTTC
clone_size: -; d_call: -; j_call: TRBJ1-3; v_call: TRBV5-4; cdr3_aa: CASSPGTKQGTGNTIYF; cdr3_nt: TGTGCCAGCAGCCCGGGGACTAAACAGGGAACTGGAAACACCATATATTTT
clone_size: -; d_call: TRBD2; j_call: TRBJ2-1; v_call: TRBV28; cdr3_aa: CASSLWGKIGTSGNNEQFF; cdr3_nt: TGTGCCAGCAGTTTATGGGGGAAAATCGGGACTAGCGGGAACAATGAGCAGTTCTTC
clone_size: -; d_call: TRBD2; j_call: TRBJ2-7; v_call: TRBV5-1; cdr3_aa: CASSFGPTSGFYEQYF; cdr3_nt: TGCGCCAGCAGCTTCGGCCCGACTAGCGGGTTCTACGAGCAGTACTTC
clone_size: -; d_call: -; j_call: TRBJ1-2; v_call: TRBV6-2/TRBV6-3; cdr3_aa: CASSYAGGNYGYTF; cdr3_nt: TGTGCCAGCAGTTACGCCGGCGGCAACTATGGCTACACCTTC
clone_size: once; d_call: -; j_call: TRBJ2-2; v_call: TRBV28; cdr3_aa: CASSSSTGELFF; cdr3_nt: TGTGCCAGCAGTTCGTCTACCGGGGAGCTGTTTTTT
clone_size: -; d_call: TRBD2; j_call: TRBJ2-3; v_call: TRBV15; cdr3_aa: CATSALRGREVTDTQYF; cdr3_nt: TGTGCCACCAGCGCGCTCCGGGGGCGGGAGGTGACAGATACGCAGTATTTT
clone_size: once; d_call: -; j_call: TRBJ1-3; v_call: TRBV5-1; cdr3_aa: CASSLDRTSGNTIYF; cdr3_nt: TGCGCCAGCAGCTTGGACAGGACATCTGGAAACACCATATATTTT
clone_size: -; d_call: TRBD1; j_call: TRBJ2-2; v_call: TRBV11-2; cdr3_aa: CASSLYGQGASSGELFF; cdr3_nt: TGTGCCAGCAGCTTATATGGACAGGGGGCCTCATCCGGGGAGCTGTTTTTT
clone_size: -; d_call: -; j_call: TRBJ2-3; v_call: TRBV24-1; cdr3_aa: CATSDLIGGGTDTQYF; cdr3_nt: TGTGCCACCAGTGATTTAATCGGGGGTGGCACAGATACGCAGTATTTT
clone_size: -; d_call: -; j_call: TRBJ1-5; v_call: TRBV28; cdr3_aa: CASSLNQPQHF; cdr3_nt: TGTGCCAGCAGCCTTAATCAGCCCCAGCATTTT
clone_size: -; d_call: -; j_call: TRBJ2-1; v_call: TRBV7-9; cdr3_aa: CASSSPFMGRFNEQFF; cdr3_nt: TGTGCCAGCAGCTCGCCCTTCATGGGGCGTTTTAATGAGCAGTTCTTC
clone_size: -; d_call: -; j_call: TRBJ1-5; v_call: TRBV27; cdr3_aa: CASSLSQGLNQPQHF; cdr3_nt: TGTGCCAGCAGTTTATCTCAGGGATTAAATCAGCCCCAGCATTTT